The 7 T cell receptor beta chains in this list originate from one sample, sequenced in a study of Graves' ophthalmopathy and Graves' hyperthyroidism. Scientists amplified the TCR beta CDR3 regions from RNA transcripts. HTBI primers were employed in first-round RT-PCR, then a second-round multiplex PCR followed. TCRdb reprocessed the multiplex PCR reads via MiXCR and lists one record per CDR3 protein. The top ten clones hold 35% to 55% of a sample with about 740,000 distinct CDR3 sequences, approximately 40% of them seen once. Sequencing was carried out using peripheral blood. The receptors stem from an adult man with Graves' ophthalmopathy.

This clonotype was seen more than once but under ten times. A much larger clone lies a single base off, so this may be a read error. The chain uses TRBV15 and TRBJ1-5; unclear D gene. The V gene's germline CDR1 is LNHNV and CDR2 YYDKDF (reference sequence). The CDR3 sequence is 15 residues long. The CDR3 loop reads CATSRDLSDNRPQHF. The CDR3 nucleotides read TGTGCCACCAGCAGAGATCTCTCAGACAATCGGCCCCAGCATTTT.

A note on this clonotype: Being one base from a much bigger clone, this may be a read error. The gene calls are TRBV7-6 and TRBJ1-1; the D is unclear. Trimming removed 8 bases from V and 10 bases from J, with 17 bases in between. The CDR3 consists of 12 residues. The germline V gene encodes CDR1 SGHVS and CDR2 FNYEAQ. CDR3 loop: CASGPPGGRAFF. CDR3 nucleotides: TGTGCCAGCGGCCCTCCCGGCGGCAGAGCTTTCTTT.

The genes are TRBV20-1 and TRBJ2-7, with D possibly being TRBD1 (6 bases). The CDR3 runs 12 residues. V lost 6 bases and J lost 5, with 14 bases in between. CDR1 is DFQATT and CDR2 is SNEGSKA in the germline V gene (reference sequence). The CDR3 nucleotides read TGCAGTGCCCGGACAGTGGACAACGAGCAGTACTTC. It translates to CSARTVDNEQYF.

This clonotype has only one observation. Given a much more abundant clone one base away, this may be a read error. V gene TRBV7-9 combines with J gene TRBJ2-5; weak D call: TRBD2 (6 bases). This CDR3 region has 14 residues. The germline V gene has CDR1 SEHNR and CDR2 FQNEAQ (reference sequence). The CDR3 sequence: CASSLETRQETQHF. In DNA form, the CDR3 reads TGTGCCAGCAGCTTAGAGACTAGACAAGAGACCCAGCACTTC. The whole variable domain, remainder taken from reference TRBV7-9 and TRBJ2-5, is DTGVSQNPRHKITKRGQNVTFRCDPISEHNRLYWYRQTLGQGPEFLTYFQNEAQLEKSRLLSDRFSAERPKGSFSTLEIQRTEQGDSAMYLCASSLETRQETQHFGPGTRLLVL.

This clonotype appeared many times. In DNA, the CDR3 is TGTGCCACGGTTCGCTCTGGGGCCAACGTCCTGACTTTC. It codes for CATVRSGANVLTF. J is TRBJ2-6 and V is TRBV11-2; D unresolved. Germline CDR1 and CDR2: SGHAT and FQNNGV. V lost 10 bases and J 0 bases, leaving 7 bases between the germline ends. This CDR3 contains 13 residues.

The sample holds many counts of this clonotype. J is TRBJ1-4 and V is TRBV29-1, with D unresolved. The CDR3 is made up of 13 amino acids. Germline lookup yields CDR1 SQVTM and CDR2 ANQGSEA. V dropped 2 bases and J dropped 0 bases, with 4 bases sitting between them. The CDR3 loop reads CSVESTTNEKLFF. The CDR3 region has the DNA TGCAGCGTTGAATCCACAACTAATGAAAAACTGTTTTTT.

There are a few counts of this clonotype. The chain is built from TRBV2 and TRBJ2-5; 8 nucleotides match TRBD2. Trimming cost V 5 bases and J 4 bases; bases outside gene matches: 15. Germline values: CDR1 SNHLY, CDR2 FYNNEI. CDR3 length: 17 amino acids. This CDR3 is CASSRDGTRSALETQYF. The CDR3 nucleotides are TGTGCCAGCAGTCGCGACGGGACTAGGTCTGCGTTAGAGACCCAGTACTTC.